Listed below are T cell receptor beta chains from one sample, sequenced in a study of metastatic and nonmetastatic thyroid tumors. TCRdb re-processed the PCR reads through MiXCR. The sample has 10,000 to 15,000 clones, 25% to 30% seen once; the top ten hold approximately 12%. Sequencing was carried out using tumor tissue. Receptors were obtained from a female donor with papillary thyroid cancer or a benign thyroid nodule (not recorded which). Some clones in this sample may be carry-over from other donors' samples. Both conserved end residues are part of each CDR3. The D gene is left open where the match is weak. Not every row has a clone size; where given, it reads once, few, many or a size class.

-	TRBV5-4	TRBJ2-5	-	CASSGYSPQETQYF	TGTGCCAGCAGCGGCTACAGTCCCCAAGAGACCCAGTACTTC
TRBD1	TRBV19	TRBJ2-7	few	CASSQGQGRMSEQYF	TGTGCCAGTAGCCAGGGACAGGGAAGAATGAGCGAGCAGTACTTC
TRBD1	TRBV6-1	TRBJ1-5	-	CASSVDRGQNQPQHF	TGTGCCAGCAGTGTCGACAGGGGGCAGAATCAGCCCCAGCATTTT
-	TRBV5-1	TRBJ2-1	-	CASSLETQNVQFF	TGCGCCAGCAGCTTGGAGACCCAAAATGTGCAGTTCTTC
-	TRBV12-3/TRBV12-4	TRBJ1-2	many	CASSRTRGAYGYTF	TGTGCCAGTTCCCGGACCCGGGGGGCCTATGGCTACACCTTC
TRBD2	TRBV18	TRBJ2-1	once	CASSGLAEPLYNEQFF	TGTGCCAGCTCGGGACTAGCGGAGCCCCTTTACAATGAGCAGTTCTTC
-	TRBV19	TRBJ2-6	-	CASSIGPNVLTF	TGTGCCAGTTCGATAGGGCCCAACGTCCTGACTTTC
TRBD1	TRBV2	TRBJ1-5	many	CASSGQGAHQPQHF	TGTGCCAGCAGTGGACAGGGGGCCCATCAGCCCCAGCATTTT
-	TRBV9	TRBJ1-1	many	CASSTSPGDLPEAFF	TGTGCCAGCAGCACCAGCCCAGGGGACTTACCTGAAGCTTTCTTT
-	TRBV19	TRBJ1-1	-	CASSIQQNAEALF	TGTGCAAGTAGTATCCAGCAGAACGCTGAAGCTTTATTT
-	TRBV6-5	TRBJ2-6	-	CASSCVGARSSGANVLTF	TGTGCCAGCAGTTGCGTCGGTGCCCGTTCTAGTGGGGCCAACGTCCTGACTTTC
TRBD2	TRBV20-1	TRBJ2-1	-	CSAEAGRDEQFF	TGCAGTGCTGAAGCTGGGAGGGATGAGCAGTTCTTC
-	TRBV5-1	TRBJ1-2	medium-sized	CASSSDGTYGYTF	TGCGCCAGCAGCTCCGACGGGACATATGGCTACACCTTC
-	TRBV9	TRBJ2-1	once	CASSVGGAGSFNEQFF	TGTGCCAGCAGCGTAGGGGGCGCGGGGTCCTTCAATGAGCAGTTCTTC
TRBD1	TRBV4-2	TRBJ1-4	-	CASSQDLRGPGEKLFF	TGTGCCAGCAGCCAAGACTTGAGGGGGCCGGGGGAAAAACTGTTTTTT
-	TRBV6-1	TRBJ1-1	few	CASSEFRTVMSEAFF	TGTGCCAGCAGTGAATTTCGTACAGTAATGTCTGAAGCTTTCTTT
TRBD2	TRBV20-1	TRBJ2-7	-	CSAPPKRDLYEQYF	TGCAGTGCTCCCCCCAAGCGGGATTTGTACGAGCAGTACTTC